A selection of T cell receptor beta chains follows, all from one sample in a study of spatial heterogeneity in lung cancer. MiXCR, run by TCRdb on the 5' RACE reads, gives a single entry per CDR3 protein. Of some 36,000 distinct CDR3 sequences listed, approximately 7.5% were seen once; the top ten hold approximately 8.8%. Sample: PBMCs, taken at follow-up. These TCRs come from a male donor with early-stage non-small cell lung cancer. Each CDR3 is given with its conserved first and last residue. The order of the fields is J gene, CDR3 length, V gene, D gene, clone size, CDR3 DNA, CDR3 protein. The D gene is left open where the match is weak. The size of a clone is reported for some rows only, either as once, few or many, or as a class for expanded clones.

>TRBJ2-3|13|TRBV12-3/TRBV12-4|-|-
TGTGCCAGCAGTACAGCGAGGGTTAGTACGCAGTATTTT
CASSTARVSTQYF
>TRBJ2-5|15|TRBV3-1|TRBD2|many
TGTGCCAGCAGCCAAGACCGGGGGGGACAAGAGACCCAGTACTTC
CASSQDRGGQETQYF
>TRBJ2-1|20|TRBV10-3|TRBD1|many
TGTGCCATCAGGGCTGCTGCGGGACAGGGGGTCTCCAGCTCCTACAATGAGCAGTTCTTC
CAIRAAAGQGVSSSYNEQFF
>TRBJ2-1|16|TRBV10-3|-|many
TGTGCCATCAGAAATAGTAGGGGGGGCGCCGACAATGAGCAGTTCTTC
CAIRNSRGGADNEQFF
>TRBJ2-5|15|TRBV25-1|TRBD1|few
TGTGCCAGCAGTGGAAGGACAGGGGTTGAAGAGACCCAGTACTTC
CASSGRTGVEETQYF
>TRBJ2-2|16|TRBV11-3|TRBD2|many
TGTGCCAGCAGTTCCCTAGCGGGGGATTCCACCGGGGAGCTGTTTTTT
CASSSLAGDSTGELFF
>TRBJ2-3|14|TRBV9|TRBD1|many
TGTGCCAGCAGCGCTCAGGGGGAGAGTGATACGCAGTATTTT
CASSAQGESDTQYF
>TRBJ2-6|15|TRBV5-1|-|many
TGCGCCAGCAGCTTGGGAGGTTCTGGGGCCAACGTCCTGACTTTC
CASSLGGSGANVLTF
>TRBJ2-7|14|TRBV29-1|TRBD1|few
TGCAGCGTTGAAACCGGGGGACAGGAGTACGAGCAGTACTTC
CSVETGGQEYEQYF
>TRBJ1-6|13|TRBV29-1|-|many
TGCAGCGTACGGGACCGCGAAGATTCGCCCCTCCACTTT
CSVRDREDSPLHF
>TRBJ2-2|15|TRBV7-2|-|many
TGTGCCAGCAGCTTATTCAGGGGGGCCGGCGGGGAGCTGTTTTTT
CASSLFRGAGGELFF
>TRBJ2-3|14|TRBV7-6|TRBD1|-
TGTGCCAGCTCGACGGGACAGGGCACAGATACGCAGTATTTT
CASSTGQGTDTQYF
>TRBJ2-1|16|TRBV5-1|-|many
TGCGCCAGCAGCTTGGGTTCGACGGTCCTCTACAATGAGCAGTTCTTC
CASSLGSTVLYNEQFF
>TRBJ1-2|14|TRBV5-1|TRBD1|once
TGCGCCAGCAGCTTGGCCAACAGGGGGCTGGGCTACACCTTC
CASSLANRGLGYTF
>TRBJ2-2|16|TRBV4-2|-|-
TGTGCCAGCAGCCAAGTTGCCGGGGCGAACACCGGGGAGCTGTTTTTT
CASSQVAGANTGELFF
>TRBJ2-6|15|TRBV19|-|many
TGTGCCAGTAGTATAGGGTTAACTGGGGCCAACGTCCTGACTTTC
CASSIGLTGANVLTF
>TRBJ1-4|13|TRBV19|-|many
TGTGCCAGTAGTATTGCGAACGGTGAAAAACTGTTTTTT
CASSIANGEKLFF
>TRBJ1-1|13|TRBV10-3|TRBD1|many
TGTGCCACGACAGGGACGATGAACACTGAAGCTTTCTTT
CATTGTMNTEAFF
>TRBJ2-1|16|TRBV5-1|-|many
TGCGCCAGCAGCCCGGAGGCCGGGAGCTCCTACAATGAGCAGTTCTTC
CASSPEAGSSYNEQFF
>TRBJ2-3|15|TRBV7-8|TRBD1|many
TGTGCCAGCACTCCCGGGACAGGGGGCACAGATACGCAGTATTTT
CASTPGTGGTDTQYF
>TRBJ2-3|15|TRBV5-1|-|many
TGCGCCAGCAGCTTGCGAACGGCCCTCACAGATACGCAGTATTTT
CASSLRTALTDTQYF
>TRBJ2-7|12|TRBV3-1|TRBD2|few
TGTGCCAGCAGCTCCGGACTAGGAGAGCAGTACTTC
CASSSGLGEQYF
>TRBJ1-2|14|TRBV23-1|-|many
TGCGCCAGCAGTCAATCGACCCAGGCCGATGGCTACACCTTC
CASSQSTQADGYTF
>TRBJ2-3|12|TRBV6-1|-|many
TGTGCCAGCAGACAGTACACAGATACGCAGTATTTT
CASRQYTDTQYF
>TRBJ1-1|16|TRBV3-1|TRBD1|many
TGTGCCAGCAGCCAAGTTGGAAAGGGACAGGCAAGTGAAGCTTTCTTT
CASSQVGKGQASEAFF
>TRBJ2-1|16|TRBV5-6|-|many
TGTGCCAGCAGGCCCGATCTGGGGGCCGGCTACAATGAGCAGTTCTTC
CASRPDLGAGYNEQFF
>TRBJ1-5|15|TRBV5-1|-|many
TGCGCCAGCAGCTTGGGACAGAATAGCAATCAGCCCCAGCATTTT
CASSLGQNSNQPQHF
>TRBJ1-1|13|TRBV2|TRBD1|many
TGTGCCGGCAGACAGGGGGGGTGGACTGAAGCTTTCTTT
CAGRQGGWTEAFF
>TRBJ1-1|12|TRBV20-1|-|many
TGCAGTGCTAGGTCGGTTAACACTGAAGCTTTCTTT
CSARSVNTEAFF
>TRBJ2-2|16|TRBV11-3|-|many
TGTGCCAGCAGCTTAAATAAGGGGCTCCACACCGGGGAGCTGTTTTTT
CASSLNKGLHTGELFF
>TRBJ1-3|12|TRBV29-1|-|-
TGCAGCGTTGGGTCATCTGGAAACACCATATATTTT
CSVGSSGNTIYF
>TRBJ1-1|13|TRBV7-2|-|many
TGTGCCAGCAGCAGACAGGCGGACACTGAAGCTTTCTTT
CASSRQADTEAFF
>TRBJ2-1|15|TRBV7-9|TRBD2|many
TGTGCCAGCAGCGGGGGACTAGCGGGTTACAATGAGCAGTTCTTC
CASSGGLAGYNEQFF
>TRBJ1-1|15|TRBV7-7|-|many
TGTGCTAGCAGCCCGACGGAGGCCTCGAACACTGAAGCTTTCTTT
CASSPTEASNTEAFF
>TRBJ2-4|12|TRBV20-1|-|few
TGCAGTGCTAGATTCACGCGGGACATTCAGTACTTC
CSARFTRDIQYF
>TRBJ1-1|13|TRBV12-3/TRBV12-4|TRBD1|many
TGTGCCAGCAGTTCAGGATCGGACAGGGAAGCTTTCTTT
CASSSGSDREAFF
>TRBJ2-5|16|TRBV29-1|-|many
TGCAGCCATACTGGAGGGGCAGGGGCTACGGGAGAGACCCAGTACTTC
CSHTGGAGATGETQYF
>TRBJ1-1|18|TRBV19|TRBD1|few
TGTGCCAGTAGTATTGATTGGGAGCAGGGGGCTTTGGTCACTGAAGCTTTCTTT
CASSIDWEQGALVTEAFF
>TRBJ2-4|17|TRBV3-1|-|many
TGTGCCAGCAGCCAAGGGCAAGTTGGGACCTTTAAAAACATTCAGTACTTC
CASSQGQVGTFKNIQYF
>TRBJ1-2|14|TRBV7-9|-|many
TGTGCCATCCGGACAGAGCCTTCTAACTATGGCTACACCTTC
CAIRTEPSNYGYTF
>TRBJ2-1|15|TRBV20-1|-|many
TGCAGTGTCCCGGAGGGGCCGCGCGAATACAATGAGCAGTTCTTC
CSVPEGPREYNEQFF
>TRBJ2-6|15|TRBV7-2|-|-
TGTGCCAGCAGCTTTGGTGGGCTAGGGGCCAACGTCCTGACTTTC
CASSFGGLGANVLTF
>TRBJ2-2|16|TRBV7-2|-|-
TGTGCCAGCAGCTTAGCGGGGGGAGCGAACACCGGGGAGCTGTTTTTT
CASSLAGGANTGELFF
>TRBJ2-1|12|TRBV10-3|TRBD1|many
TGTGCCATCGGACAGGGCTGGGATGAGCAGTTCTTC
CAIGQGWDEQFF
>TRBJ1-5|16|TRBV4-1|-|many
TGCGCCAGCAGCCAAGATCCGAGCAGGGAAGATCAGCCCCAGCATTTT
CASSQDPSREDQPQHF